Following are 13 T cell receptor beta chains from one sample sequenced in a study of blood T cell repertoires in COVID-19. Repertoires were generated with immunoSEQ multiplex PCR, while TCRdb's copy carries only in-frame clones and drops some. This table holds around 200,000 clones, approximately 83% found once. What was sequenced was peripheral blood. These receptors originate from a man aged 55 to 69 with acute or convalescent COVID-19.

The chain has TRBV19 and TRBJ1-1, with 9 bases identical to TRBD1. This CDR3 region has 14 residues. The V segment lost 10 bases and the J segment 1 base; nucleotides outside the gene matches: 7. The germline V gene has CDR1 LNHDA and CDR2 SQIVND (reference sequence). The CDR3 DNA sequence: TGTGCCACCGAACAGGGGGCGGCGAACACTGAAGCTTTCTTT. It translates to CATEQGAANTEAFF.

The chain links TRBV6-5 to TRBJ1-1; D is perhaps TRBD1 (6 bases). V lost 0 bases to trimming and J lost 7 bases, with 6 bases between them. This CDR3 spans 12 amino acids. Germline CDR1 and CDR2: MNHEY and SVGAGI. The CDR3 loop is CASSYSTGEAFF. CDR3 DNA: TGTGCCAGCAGTTACTCGACAGGTGAAGCTTTCTTT.

The J gene is TRBJ1-1, the V gene TRBV6-2 or TRBV6-3; tentative D call: TRBD1 (5 bases). The CDR3 is made up of 14 amino acids. Trimming pared 6 bases from V and 1 base from J, leaving 12 bases between. Germline V gene data show CDR1 as MNHEY and CDR2 as SVGEGT. The CDR3 DNA reads TGTGCCAGCAGCCTGACAGTGACGAACACTGAAGCTTTCTTT. It is translated as CASSLTVTNTEAFF.

To note about this clone: This specimen includes other DNA sequences encoding the same CDR3. The genes are TRBV6-5 and TRBJ1-3; tentative D call: TRBD1 (6 bases). The length of the CDR3 is 13 residues. Per germline, CDR1 MNHEY and CDR2 SVGAGI. V dropped 6 bases and J dropped 1 base, with 7 bases sitting between them. The CDR3 region is CASRQGSGNTIYF. In nucleotides, the CDR3 is TGTGCCAGCAGGCAGGGGTCTGGAAACACCATATATTTT.

The gene calls are TRBV3-1 (or the pseudogene TRBV3-2) and TRBJ2-2; weak D call: TRBD2 (5 bases). V lost 4 bases, J lost 6 bases, and 12 bases lay in between. This CDR3 comprises 14 residues. The germline V gene has CDR1 LGHDT and CDR2 YNNKEL (reference sequence). The CDR3 bases are TGTGCCAGCAGCCTCGTGGGAGCCCCCGGGGAGCTGTTTTTT. It yields the protein CASSLVGAPGELFF.

V and J are TRBV4-2 and TRBJ2-1; weak D call: TRBD2 (6 bases). CDR3 length: 17 amino acids. The germline CDR1 and CDR2 sequences are LGHNA and YNFKEQ. With 0 bases removed from V and 0 bases from J, the gap between germline ends came to 12 bases. CDR3 loop: CASSQESSGHSYNEQFF. The CDR3 nucleotides are TGTGCCAGCAGCCAAGAGAGTAGCGGCCACTCCTACAATGAGCAGTTCTTC.

This sequence joins TRBV19 and TRBJ1-4; a possible D gene is TRBD1 (5 bases). Germline V gene data show CDR1 as LNHDA and CDR2 as SQIVND (reference sequence). The CDR3 loop spans 14 amino acids. With 11 bases removed from V and 8 bases from J, the gap between germline ends came to 21 bases. CDR3 sequence: CAGLGLGGEEKLFF. CDR3 coding DNA: TGTGCCGGCTTGGGGTTGGGGGGAGAAGAAAAACTGTTTTTT.

This clone was recorded only once. V gene TRBV18 combines with J gene TRBJ1-4; no firm D call. The CDR3 has 11 amino acids. V was trimmed by 2 bases and J by 8 bases, leaving 3 bases between them. Germline V CDR1 and CDR2: KGHSH, LQKENI. CDR3 DNA: TGTGCCAGCTCACCAGGCGAAAAACTGTTTTTT. Its translation is CASSPGEKLFF.

The chain joins TRBV23-1 to TRBJ1-5; 7 positions agree with TRBD1. TRBV23-1 is noted as an ORF with a role that remains uncertain. This CDR3 has 15 residues. Germline trimming cut 6 bases from V and 3 bases from J; bases unmatched to any gene: 8. CDR3 in amino acids: CASRQGRKNNQPQHF. CDR3 DNA: TGCGCCAGCAGACAGGGGAGAAAGAACAATCAGCCCCAGCATTTT.

The chain recombines TRBV27 with TRBJ2-7; D is perhaps TRBD2 (5 bases). The germline V and J ends were trimmed by 5 bases and 0 bases, with 11 bases remaining between them. The length of the CDR3 is 14 residues. Germline V gene lookup returns CDR1 MNHEY and CDR2 SMNVEV (reference sequence). The CDR3 is CASSPRTYSYEQYF. For the CDR3, the DNA is TGTGCCAGCAGTCCAAGGACTTACTCCTACGAGCAGTACTTC.

This clone was counted a few times. The rearrangement uses TRBV19 and TRBJ2-7; 8 nucleotides match TRBD2. Germline V CDR1 and CDR2: LNHDA, SQIVND (reference sequence). The CDR3 has 14 residues. The junction had 6 bases not matched to a gene; V was cut back by 6 bases and J by 2 bases. The DNA of the CDR3 is TGTGCCAGTAGGAGGGAGGGACTAGCCTACGAGCAGTACTTC. Encoded protein: CASRREGLAYEQYF.

V is TRBV2 and J is TRBJ1-2; no firm D call. The CDR3 is made up of 13 amino acids. Germline V lookup: CDR1 SNHLY, CDR2 FYNNEI. V was cut by 3 bases and J by 3 bases, with 8 bases left in between. The CDR3 region is CASSDRMDYGYTF. CDR3 nucleotides: TGTGCCAGCAGTGACAGAATGGACTATGGCTACACCTTC. The variable domain in full, with the rest retrieved from reference TRBV2 and TRBJ1-2, is EPEVTQTPSHQVTQMGQEVILRCVPISNHLYFYWYRQILGQKVEFLVSFYNNEISEKSEIFDDQFSVERPDGSNFTLKIRSTKLEDSAMYFCASSDRMDYGYTFGSGTRLTVV.

V and J are TRBV12-3 or TRBV12-4 and TRBJ1-4; no reliable D call. V shed 5 bases and J shed 7 bases, with 11 bases lying between them. The CDR3 contains 13 residues. The CDR3 DNA follows: TGTGCCAGCAGTCCCTTGAGAGGTGAAAAACTGTTTTTT. Protein sequence: CASSPLRGEKLFF.